This record covers a single TCR beta chain. V was trimmed by 6 bases and J by 6 bases, leaving 21 bases between them. This CDR3 comprises 15 residues. The germline V gene encodes CDR1 MNHEY and CDR2 SMNVEV (reference sequence). Using its own MiXCR run on the RT-PCR reads, TCRdb lists one record per CDR3 protein. Altogether more than 600,000 distinct CDR3 sequences are present, over 12% being singletons, with the ten largest covering 3.6%. This sequence was found in a female donor in good health, serving as a healthy control. This rearrangement joins TRBV27 to TRBJ2-7; D could derive from TRBD1 or TRBD2 (5 bases each). The sequenced sample consisted of memory CD4+ T cells from blood. The CDR3 DNA reads TGTGCCAGCAGACGGGCCGGGACGGCGCCTTTCGAGCAGTACTTC. This translates into CASRRAGTAPFEQYF.